This T cell receptor beta chain was sequenced during a study of blood T cell repertoires in COVID-19 (dated by TCRdb to 2020 to 2021). Regarding the study in general: Collaborator samples came from the United States, Italy and Spain and covered acute and convalescent phases of COVID-19. The material from the prospective study consisted of cDNA or gDNA derived from T cells, B-cell-depleted T cells, or PBMCs. The dataset comprised deeply sampled blood TCRbeta repertoires from subjects exposed to, actively infected with, or recovered from COVID-19. The repertoires were released in a freely available public database intended as a resource for research on the immune response to SARS-CoV-2. The samples were drawn from two sources: the first 160 participants of the ongoing ImmuneRACE study, and 1,254 subjects contributed by 6 global collaborators. Nearly every sample came with metadata listing a de-identified subject ID, COVID-19 status, age in years and sex. HLA class I and class II types, where available, came from metadata supplied by the sample provider rather than from assay-based typing. The paper's findings and limits, for the study overall: The quantity of clinical and demographic metadata differed by source and by participant and was supplied without curation.

A note on this clone: Its antigen specificity is not known. One end of the junction does not line up with germline, which may come from a read error.

Each collaborating institution followed its own protocols to collect whole blood in K2EDTA tubes. For TCRbeta analysis, collaborators shipped samples in one of three forms: frozen whole blood, isolated PBMCs, or DNA extracted from either of those sample types. The cysteine opens and the phenylalanine closes a CDR3 of 17 amino acids. Of all the DNA, just the CDR3 is kept, 51 bases in frame from base 1. The CDR1 and CDR2 encoded by the germline V gene (reference sequence) are SEHNR and FQNEAQ. The immunoSEQ Assay, a bias-controlled multiplex PCR, was used to amplify TCRbeta CDR3 regions from genomic DNA. Per the source publication's procedure: The number of nucleated cells in each sample was estimated from the amplification of reference gene primers within the assay. To quantify the absolute abundance of each unique TCRbeta CDR3 rearrangement, sequence reads were collapsed and filtered. Productive Simpson clonality was computed per sample as the square root of Simpson's diversity index over productive rearrangements. This is the immuneACCESS table as TCRdb keeps it, with only in-frame sequences that have V and J called. A part of the clones is gone; compared with another copy, unresolved V genes explain less than half, and the rest is unexplained. That table supplies the V and J calls and clone size; D and trimming were determined from the DNA. In this sample the table shows some 260,000 clones, roughly 86% of which occur a single time. The ten largest make up about 0.65% of the sample.

The sequence was obtained from a human donor in a cohort sampled during active COVID-19. Recombination connected TRBV7-9 to TRBJ2-7; a stretch of 10 junction bases matches TRBD2. Sequencing was performed on peripheral blood. CDR3 reads: CASSTTLLRGAGGIKCF. The sequenced DNA is TGTGCCAGCAGCACCACATTACTCCGAGGAGCGGGAGGGATAAAGTGCTTC. The full variable domain, completed from the reference TRBV7-9 and TRBJ2-7 proteins outside the CDR3, reads DTGVSQNPRHKITKRGQNVTFRCDPISEHNRLYWYRQTLGQGPEFLTYFQNEAQLEKSRLLSDRFSAERPKGSFSTLEIQRTEQGDSAMYLCASSTTLLRGAGGIKCFGPGTRLTVT.